Shown below are 10 T cell receptor beta chains from a single sample sequenced in a study of T cell responses to AZD1222 COVID-19 vaccine. Some clones are missing from TCRdb's copy, which holds only in-frame ones; the method was immunoSEQ multiplex PCR. The sample carries around 160,000 clones, about 91% recorded once. The material sequenced was peripheral blood, taken on day 0 of AZD1222 vaccination. The receptor set was obtained from an adult in good health.

This clone has more than one count but fewer than ten. The sample holds other DNA sequences that translate to the same CDR3. This rearrangement joins TRBV2 to TRBJ1-5; no clear D gene. This CDR3 contains 14 residues. V was clipped by 4 bases and J by 2 bases, with 9 bases between them. CDR1 and CDR2 from the germline V gene are SNHLY and FYNNEI. CDR3 amino acids: CASSGTGGNQPQHF. The CDR3, as DNA: TGTGCCAGCAGTGGAACGGGTGGCAATCAGCCCCAGCATTTT.

This chain joins TRBV29-1 and TRBJ2-1, with 9 nucleotides matching TRBD2. CDR3 length equals 15 residues. Germline V gene sequence: CDR1 SQVTM, CDR2 ANQGSEA. V lost 2 bases to trimming and J lost 5 bases; unmatched junction nucleotides: 7. Here the CDR3 DNA reads TGCAGCGTTGAAAGGCTTGGCGGGGGGGACAATGAGCAGTTCTTC. It translates to CSVERLGGGDNEQFF.

The rearrangement uses TRBV18 and TRBJ1-3, with 9 positions matching TRBD1. The CDR3 consists of 15 residues. Looked up from germline, CDR1 is KGHSH and CDR2 is LQKENI. V lost 4 bases, J lost 3 bases, and 4 bases stayed unmatched. CDR3 protein: CASSLQGASGNTIYF. CDR3 DNA sequence: TGTGCCAGCTCACTACAGGGGGCGAGTGGAAACACCATATATTTT.

V usage is TRBV6-2 or TRBV6-3 and J usage is TRBJ1-1, with TRBD1 as a possible D gene (6 bases). The CDR3 length is 15 residues. V shed 5 bases and J shed 0 bases, with 13 bases lying between them. Germline lookup yields CDR1 MNHEY and CDR2 SVGEGT. The CDR3 sequence is CASSPRQAVNTEAFF. The CDR3 DNA follows: TGTGCCAGCAGTCCACGACAGGCTGTGAACACTGAAGCTTTCTTT.

This clone was detected only a few times. This chain joins TRBV5-4 and TRBJ2-7; unclear D gene. Trimming left V 0 bases short and J 4 bases short, with 8 bases between. CDR1 and CDR2 (germline): SGHNT, YYREEE (reference sequence). The CDR3 has 13 residues. CDR3 DNA: TGTGCCAGCAGCTTGGAAACAGATTACGAGCAGTACTTC. Protein sequence: CASSLETDYEQYF.

The chain combines TRBV7-3 with TRBJ2-1; D might be TRBD1 (7 bases). This CDR3 spans 14 amino acids. Germline loops: CDR1 SGHTA, CDR2 FQGTGA. V dropped 5 bases and J dropped 3 bases, with 11 bases sitting between them. The CDR3 nucleotides are TGTGCCAGCAGCGCCCAGGGGGGCTACAATGAGCAGTTCTTC. Amino acids: CASSAQGGYNEQFF. Full variable domain (rest looked up from reference TRBV7-3 and TRBJ2-1): GAGVSQTPSNKVTEKGKYVELRCDPISGHTALYWYRQSLGQGPEFLIYFQGTGAADDSGLPNDRFFAVRPEGSVSTLKIQRTERGDSAVYLCASSAQGGYNEQFFGPGTRLTVL.

V gene TRBV10-3 combines with J gene TRBJ1-1, with D unclear. Germline loops: CDR1 ENHRY, CDR2 SYGVKD. Trimming left V 6 bases short and J 0 bases short, with 8 bases between. This CDR3 has 13 residues. In DNA, the CDR3 is TGTGCCATCAGGAAAGAAGTGAACACTGAAGCTTTCTTT. It is translated as CAIRKEVNTEAFF.

V and J are TRBV13 and TRBJ2-1, with D tentatively TRBD1 or TRBD2 (5 bases each). V shed 6 bases and J shed 9 bases, with 15 bases lying between them. Per the germline V gene, CDR1 is PRHDT and CDR2 is FYEKMQ (reference sequence). The CDR3 sequence is 13 residues long. The CDR3 region is CASSVREIIEQFF. The CDR3 coding sequence is TGTGCCAGCAGTGTCAGGGAGATAATTGAGCAGTTCTTC.

The rearrangement links TRBV18 to TRBJ2-7, with 8 bases matching TRBD1. This CDR3 has 14 residues. Germline V gene sequence: CDR1 KGHSH, CDR2 LQKENI. V lost 3 bases, J lost 6 bases, and 7 bases stayed unmatched. CDR3 DNA sequence: TGTGCCAGCTCACCCGGACAGGGTTTTGGCGAGCAGTACTTC. Translated: CASSPGQGFGEQYF.

Here the CDR3 DNA reads TGTGCCAGCAGTTGGACAGGTCGAAGCAATCAGCCCCAGCATTTT. Translation: CASSWTGRSNQPQHF. The rearrangement joins TRBV6-2 or TRBV6-3 to TRBJ1-5, with 7 nucleotides matching TRBD1. V trimming: 4 bases; J trimming: 1 base; junction bases outside the gene matches: 4. CDR1 is MNHEY and CDR2 is SVGEGT in the germline V gene. This CDR3 has 15 amino acids.